This T cell receptor (beta chain) was observed in a study of CD8+ T cells in alopecia areata (dated by TCRdb to the late 2010s). For context, the study as a whole: The treated patients took part in an open-label pilot trial in which moderate-to-severe alopecia areata was treated with oral tofacitinib at 5 to 10 mg twice daily. Tofacitinib was given for 6 to 18 months, followed by 6 months of follow-up off drug to assess delayed response and recurrence. In treated patients, disease severity was measured using the SALT score, which gives the percentage of scalp surface area affected. In both human patients and the C3H/HeJ mouse model, the study applied high-throughput TCRbeta sequencing to look at T cell clonal expansion in alopecia areata. Human TCRbeta sequencing covered scalp tissue and sorted CD4+ and CD8+ peripheral blood T cells from patchy and totalis/universalis alopecia areata patients and healthy controls. Biopsies were taken from tofacitinib-treated patients at baseline and again at 4 and 24 weeks into treatment, and several of those patients also had a later scalp biopsy. Scalp clonality was compared among normal scalp (n=4), patchy alopecia areata scalp (n=8), and alopecia totalis/universalis scalp (n=8). RNA came from the PAXgene miRNA kit for fixed scalp, the miRNeasy kit for PBMCs, and the RNeasy kit for mouse skin. immunoSEQ multiplex PCR using 35 Vbeta forward primers and 13 Jbeta reverse primers was used to amplify TCRbeta CDR3 regions.

Broader findings and caveats from the paper: Unlike mouse skin, which is dominated by gammadelta T cells, normal human skin has resident alphabeta T cells that are also sequenced, and this complicates analysis of the scalp TCR repertoire. During tofacitinib treatment, many expanded lesional clones remained in scalp and blood, and this persistence may partly explain relapse after treatment is stopped. Tofacitinib significantly lowered scalp clonality and the number of expanded CD8+ clones among the top 100 scalp clones. Compared with mice, TCR sequences shared between patients were less clear, possibly partly because of HLA diversity across the patient population. Because the treated cohort was small and had just a single nonresponder, larger studies are needed to establish links between baseline CD8+ expansion and response. Higher clonality and more expanded CD8+ clones were observed in lesional scalp than in normal scalp, particularly in alopecia totalis/universalis, a finding suggestive of antigenic drive.

The germline V gene gives CDR1 as SGHVS and CDR2 as FQNEAQ. The CDR3 has 11 amino acids, counting the end cysteine and phenylalanine. CDR3 DNA only is kept here, 33 bases in frame from base 1. Trimming costs V 3 bases and J 8 bases, and their ends lie 8 bases apart. The library relied on the immunoSEQ multiplex PCR assay. To provide template for TCR sequencing, every sample had RNA extracted and reverse transcribed into cDNA. First-strand cDNA was synthesized using SuperScript III with a 2:1 mix of oligo-dT and random hexamers. Amplification bias was assessed with a synthetic immune receptor repertoire, and residual bias was removed computationally. Per the source publication's procedure: After raw reads were preprocessed to remove errors, the CDR3 was defined following IMGT conventions as running from the conserved cysteine to phenylalanine. Clonality was computed as 1 minus the Shannon entropy, with the entropy normalized by log2 of the number of productive unique TCRs. Scalp TCRbeta sequences were cross-referenced with sorted blood CD4 and CD8 repertoires so that the CD4 or CD8 identity of scalp clones could be inferred. The clones in this table, taken by TCRdb from immuneACCESS, are in-frame only. Not every clone is retained; where verified, under half of the shortfall comes from an unresolved V gene, and the cause of the rest is unknown. D and trimming come from the DNA, and the V and J calls and clone size come from that table. In all, the sample holds around 100,000 clones, and more than 75% of those were seen once. The ten biggest clones cover 8.5% to 14% of the sample.

As regards this clone: Its antigen has not been determined. No much larger clone exists at a distance of one base, and base qualities are not known.

In light of the paper, this sample's treatment or condition label describes: oral pan-JAK inhibitor, 5-10 mg twice daily. From alopecia areata patients, peripheral blood was collected along with lesional scalp punch biopsies. After PBMCs were isolated by density centrifugation and stained for CD3, CD4 and CD8, a FACSAria was used to sort CD4+ and CD8+ T cells. The receptor was isolated from a human donor with alopecia areata. Sequenced material: CD8+ T cells sorted from blood, taken at approximately week 30, from a patient treated with tofacitinib. The sequence is built from TRBV7-8 and TRBJ2-7; confidence is insufficient to name the D gene. The bases are TGTGCCAGCAGCTTTACGAGCCAGCAGTACTTC. It translates to CASSFTSQQYF.